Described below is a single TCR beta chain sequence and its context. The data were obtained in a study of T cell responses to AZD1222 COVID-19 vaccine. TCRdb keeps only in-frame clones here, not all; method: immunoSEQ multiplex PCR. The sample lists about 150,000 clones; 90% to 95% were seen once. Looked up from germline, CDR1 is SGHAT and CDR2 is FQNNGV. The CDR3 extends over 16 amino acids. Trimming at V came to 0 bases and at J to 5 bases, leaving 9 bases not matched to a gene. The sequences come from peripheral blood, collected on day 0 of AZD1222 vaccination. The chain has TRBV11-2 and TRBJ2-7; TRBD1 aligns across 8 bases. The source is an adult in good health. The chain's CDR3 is CASSLDIHRGVNEQYF. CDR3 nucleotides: TGTGCCAGCAGCTTAGATATCCACAGGGGGGTGAACGAGCAGTACTTC.